Listed here is a single T cell receptor (beta chain). This entry is derived from a study of cytomegalovirus exposure and HLA in healthy donors. Germline V gene lookup returns CDR1 WSHSY and CDR2 SAAADI. The CDR3 has 13 amino acids. Trimming cost V 5 bases and J 1 base, with 9 bases left between them. 60 Vbeta and 13 Jbeta primers were used in PCR. Data came from immunoSEQ multiplex PCR; TCRdb stores just in-frame clones and leaves some out. The data show approximately 110,000 clones, around 85% seen once. The receptor comes from a man aged 30 to 39 in good health and CMV-seropositive. The V gene is TRBV10-2, the J gene TRBJ2-7; D is unresolved. The specimen sequenced was PBMCs. This CDR3 is CASSIPVSYEQYF. CDR3 bases: TGCGCCAGCAGTATTCCAGTTTCCTACGAGCAGTACTTC.